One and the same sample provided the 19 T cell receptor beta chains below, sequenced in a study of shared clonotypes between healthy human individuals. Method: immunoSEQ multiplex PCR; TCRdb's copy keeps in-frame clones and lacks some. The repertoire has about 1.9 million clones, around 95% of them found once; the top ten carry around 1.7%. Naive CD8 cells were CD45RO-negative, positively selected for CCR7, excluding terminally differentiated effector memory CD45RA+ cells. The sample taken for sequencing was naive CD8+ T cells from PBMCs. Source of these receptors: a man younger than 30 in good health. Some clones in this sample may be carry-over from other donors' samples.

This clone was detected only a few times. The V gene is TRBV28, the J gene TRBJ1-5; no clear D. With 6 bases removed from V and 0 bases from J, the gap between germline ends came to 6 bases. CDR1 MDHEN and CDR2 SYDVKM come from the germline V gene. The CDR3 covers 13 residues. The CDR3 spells CASSHDSNQPQHF. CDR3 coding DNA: TGTGCCAGCAGCCATGATAGCAATCAGCCCCAGCATTTT.

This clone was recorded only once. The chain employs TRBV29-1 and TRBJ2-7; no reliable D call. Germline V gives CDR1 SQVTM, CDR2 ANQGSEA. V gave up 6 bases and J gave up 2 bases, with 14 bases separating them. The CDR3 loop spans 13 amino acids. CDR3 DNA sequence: TGCAGCGTACTCCGGACCGAAGCCTACGAGCAGTACTTC. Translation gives CSVLRTEAYEQYF.

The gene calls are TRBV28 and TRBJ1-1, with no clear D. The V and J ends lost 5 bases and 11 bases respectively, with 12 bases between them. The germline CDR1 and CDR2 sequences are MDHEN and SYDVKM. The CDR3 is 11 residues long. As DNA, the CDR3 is TGTGCCAGCAGTCCCGGCACCAGGGCTTTCTTT. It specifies CASSPGTRAFF.

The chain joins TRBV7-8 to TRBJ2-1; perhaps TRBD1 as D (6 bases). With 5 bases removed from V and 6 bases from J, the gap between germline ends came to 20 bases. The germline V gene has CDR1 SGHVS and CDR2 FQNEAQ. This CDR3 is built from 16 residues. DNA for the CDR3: TGTGCCAGCAGCGTCTCGACAGGCCGGAACCGCAATGAGCAGTTCTTC. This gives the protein CASSVSTGRNRNEQFF.

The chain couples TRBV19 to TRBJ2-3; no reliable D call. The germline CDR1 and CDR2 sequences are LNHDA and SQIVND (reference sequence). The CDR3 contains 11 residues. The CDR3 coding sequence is TGTGCGGCCTCTAGCACAGATACGCAGTATTTT. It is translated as CAASSTDTQYF.

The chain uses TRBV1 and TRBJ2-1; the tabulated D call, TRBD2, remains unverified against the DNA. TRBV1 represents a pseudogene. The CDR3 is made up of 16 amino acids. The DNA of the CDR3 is TGCACCAGCAGCCAAGCTACTAGCGGAGAGTACAATGAGCAGTTCTTC. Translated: CTSSQATSGEYNEQFF.

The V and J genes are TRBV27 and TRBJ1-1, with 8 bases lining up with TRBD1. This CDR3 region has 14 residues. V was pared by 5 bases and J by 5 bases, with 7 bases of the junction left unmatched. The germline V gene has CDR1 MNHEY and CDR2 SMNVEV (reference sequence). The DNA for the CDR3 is TGTGCCAGCAGTCAGGGGGCAGGGTGGACTGAAGCTTTCTTT. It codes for CASSQGAGWTEAFF.

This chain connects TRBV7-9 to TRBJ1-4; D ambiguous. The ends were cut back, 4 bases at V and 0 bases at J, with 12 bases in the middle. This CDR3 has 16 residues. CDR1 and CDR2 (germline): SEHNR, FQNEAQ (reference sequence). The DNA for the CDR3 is TGTGCCAGCAGCTACAGCGGACGGACAACTAATGAAAAACTGTTTTTT. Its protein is CASSYSGRTTNEKLFF.

CDR3 DNA: TGTGCCAGCAGCTTAGCCAGGGGCCTCTTTATTGAAGCTTTCTTT. Translating it yields CASSLARGLFIEAFF. V is TRBV11-2 and J is TRBJ1-1, with D perhaps TRBD1 (6 bases). CDR1 and CDR2 (germline): SGHAT, FQNNGV. The ends were cut back, 1 base at V and 7 bases at J, with 16 bases in the middle. This CDR3 has 15 residues.

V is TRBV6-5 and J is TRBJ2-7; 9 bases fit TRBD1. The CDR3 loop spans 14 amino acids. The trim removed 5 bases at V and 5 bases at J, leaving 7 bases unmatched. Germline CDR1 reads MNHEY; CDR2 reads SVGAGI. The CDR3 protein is CASSLGTGINEQYF. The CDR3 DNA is TGTGCCAGCAGTCTCGGGACAGGGATAAACGAGCAGTACTTC.

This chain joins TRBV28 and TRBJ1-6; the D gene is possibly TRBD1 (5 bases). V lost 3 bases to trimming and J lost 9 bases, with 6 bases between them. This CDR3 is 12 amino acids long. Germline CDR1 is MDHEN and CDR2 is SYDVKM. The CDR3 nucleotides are TGTGCCAGCAGTTTTAGGGGTTCACCCCTCCACTTT. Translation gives CASSFRGSPLHF.

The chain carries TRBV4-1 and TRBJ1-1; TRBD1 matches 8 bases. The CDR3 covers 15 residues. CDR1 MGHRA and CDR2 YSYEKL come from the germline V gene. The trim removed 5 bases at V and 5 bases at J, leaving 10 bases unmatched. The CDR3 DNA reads TGCGCCAGCAGCGAAGTAGACAGGGGTGGAACTGAAGCTTTCTTT. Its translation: CASSEVDRGGTEAFF.

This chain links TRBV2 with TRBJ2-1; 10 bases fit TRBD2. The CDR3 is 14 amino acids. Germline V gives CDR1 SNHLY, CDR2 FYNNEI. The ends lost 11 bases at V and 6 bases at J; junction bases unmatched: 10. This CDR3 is CASRWLAGANEQFF. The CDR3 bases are TGTGCCTCCCGGTGGCTAGCGGGGGCCAATGAGCAGTTCTTC.

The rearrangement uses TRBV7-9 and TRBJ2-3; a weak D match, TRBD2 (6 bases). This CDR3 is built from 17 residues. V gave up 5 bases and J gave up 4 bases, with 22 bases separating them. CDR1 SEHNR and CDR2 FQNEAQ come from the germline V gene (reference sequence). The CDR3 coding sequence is TGTGCCAGCAGCCTGGGGACTGAAGGGAGGTCCGCAGATACGCAGTATTTT. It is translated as CASSLGTEGRSADTQYF.

CDR3 DNA: TGTGCCAGTAGTGCCCTCGGAGTGTCCTACGAGCAGTACTTC. Its protein is CASSALGVSYEQYF. This chain joins TRBV19 and TRBJ2-7; no reliable D call. Per the germline V gene, CDR1 is LNHDA and CDR2 is SQIVND (reference sequence). The ends were cut back, 5 bases at V and 1 base at J, with 12 bases in the middle. The CDR3 is made up of 14 amino acids.

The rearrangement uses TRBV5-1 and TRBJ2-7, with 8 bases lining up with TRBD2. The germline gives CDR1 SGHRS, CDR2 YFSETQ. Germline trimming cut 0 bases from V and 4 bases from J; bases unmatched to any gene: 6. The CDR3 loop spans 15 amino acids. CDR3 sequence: CASSLGIAGWYEQYF. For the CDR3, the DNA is TGCGCCAGCAGCTTGGGAATAGCGGGATGGTACGAGCAGTACTTC.

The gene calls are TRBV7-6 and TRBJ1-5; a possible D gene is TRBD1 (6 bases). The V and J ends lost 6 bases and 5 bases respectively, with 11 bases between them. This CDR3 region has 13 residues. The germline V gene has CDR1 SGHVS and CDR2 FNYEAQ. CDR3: CASSYRADQPQHF. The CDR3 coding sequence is TGTGCCAGCAGTTACAGGGCTGATCAGCCCCAGCATTTT.

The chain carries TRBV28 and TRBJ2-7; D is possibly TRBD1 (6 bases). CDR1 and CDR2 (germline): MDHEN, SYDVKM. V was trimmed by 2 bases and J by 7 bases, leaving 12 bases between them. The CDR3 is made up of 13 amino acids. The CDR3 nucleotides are TGTGCCAGCAGTTTAAACAGGGTTCGTGAGCAGTACTTC. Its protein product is CASSLNRVREQYF.

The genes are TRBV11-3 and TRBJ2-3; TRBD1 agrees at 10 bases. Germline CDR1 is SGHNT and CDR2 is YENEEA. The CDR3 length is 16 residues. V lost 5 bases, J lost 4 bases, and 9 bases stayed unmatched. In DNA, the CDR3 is TGTGCCAGCAGCCCCGGGACAGGGGTTATCGCAGATACGCAGTATTTT. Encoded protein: CASSPGTGVIADTQYF.